This TCR beta chain was obtained from a study of T cells after yellow fever vaccination. This clonotype was counted many times. What it binds is unknown. Whole-study results and caveats: The booster response re-showed most primary clones: approximately 97% CD4, around 87% CD8. The secondary response showed a weaker magnitude and a faster peak, day 5 versus 15.

TCR cDNA was made by 5'RACE template switching, adding a universal primer site and UMIs. TCRdb processed the 5' RACE reads anew with MiXCR; each CDR3 protein has one entry. This table holds more than 65,000 distinct CDR3 sequences, approximately 5% found once. The length of the CDR3 is 13 residues. Germline V CDR1 and CDR2: MNHEY, SVGEGT. V shed 7 bases and J shed 4 bases, with 11 bases lying between them. V gene TRBV6-2 or TRBV6-3 combines with J gene TRBJ1-5; no reliable D call. The origin of this receptor is a man between 18 and 35 years old who received the YFV17D yellow fever vaccine. Material: CD4+ T cells sorted from PBMCs, obtained roughly 15 days after the first yellow fever vaccination. This chain's CDR3 is CASISQLNQPQHF. CDR3 DNA sequence: TGTGCCAGCATCTCTCAGCTAAATCAGCCCCAGCATTTT.